The 22 T cell receptor beta chains in this list originate from one sample, sequenced in a study of blood T cell repertoires in COVID-19. Some clones are missing from TCRdb's copy, which holds only in-frame ones; the method was immunoSEQ multiplex PCR. Here the sample spans some 390,000 clones, around 87% being singletons. Sequencing was done on a sample of peripheral blood. These receptors came from a human donor in a cohort sampled during active COVID-19.

The gene calls are TRBV5-1 and TRBJ2-5, with 9 bases matching TRBD2. The CDR3 is 18 residues long. V lost 3 bases and J lost 7; bases outside the gene matches: 19. Germline V gene sequence: CDR1 SGHRS, CDR2 YFSETQ. CDR3 sequence: CASSSLAGTPFVWGTQYF. The CDR3 nucleotides are TGCGCCAGCAGCTCCCTAGCGGGAACACCGTTCGTTTGGGGGACCCAGTACTTC.

Comment on this clone: A read error may explain this, as a much larger clone is one base away. The chain links TRBV13 to TRBJ1-2; D is perhaps TRBD1 (5 bases). Per germline, CDR1 PRHDT and CDR2 FYEKMQ (reference sequence). This CDR3 region has 13 residues. Trimming took 0 bases from V and 3 from J, leaving 5 bases between them. CDR3 in DNA: TGTGCCAGCAGCTTAGGGACAGACTATGGCTACACCTTC. Its translation is CASSLGTDYGYTF.

The V gene is TRBV5-1, the J gene TRBJ2-1, with 12 bases that match TRBD2. Germline lookup yields CDR1 SGHRS and CDR2 YFSETQ. V dropped 2 bases and J dropped 7; count of bases not matched to a gene: 4. The CDR3 totals 15 residues. The CDR3 sequence: CASSFRTSGINEQFF. CDR3 nucleotide sequence: TGCGCCAGCAGCTTCAGGACTAGCGGGATAAATGAGCAGTTCTTC.

V and J are TRBV29-1 and TRBJ2-5; D unclear. The CDR3 runs 12 residues. Germline CDR1 and CDR2: SQVTM and ANQGSEA. V dropped 4 bases and J dropped 5 bases, with 11 bases sitting between them. CDR3 coding DNA: TGCAGCGTTGTGCGAAGCCTGGAGACCCAGTACTTC. It codes for CSVVRSLETQYF.

The CDR3 loop reads CASSPAGGHQPQHF. In nucleotides, the CDR3 is TGTGCCAGCAGTCCCGCGGGAGGGCATCAGCCCCAGCATTTT. The gene calls are TRBV5-5 and TRBJ1-5; D unresolved. Germline V gene data show CDR1 as SGHKS and CDR2 as YYEKEE (reference sequence). V was clipped by 5 bases and J by 5 bases, with 14 bases between them. The CDR3 contains 14 residues.

The chain couples TRBV5-1 to TRBJ2-7, with 7 bases identical to TRBD1. Germline V gene lookup returns CDR1 SGHRS and CDR2 YFSETQ. CDR3 length: 14 amino acids. The ends lost 2 bases at V and 1 base at J; junction bases unmatched: 3. The CDR3 protein is CASSFGTASYEQYF. The DNA for the CDR3 is TGCGCCAGCAGCTTCGGGACAGCGTCCTACGAGCAGTACTTC.

V is TRBV28 and J is TRBJ2-1, with 10 bases matching TRBD2. CDR1 is MDHEN and CDR2 is SYDVKM in the germline V gene. This CDR3 region has 13 residues. V dropped 7 bases and J dropped 8; count of bases not matched to a gene: 5. CDR3 DNA: TGTGCCAGCAAAGCGGGAGGGCCCTATGAGCAGTTCTTC. Translated: CASKAGGPYEQFF.

About this clone: At one of its ends the junction is not consistent with the germline gene, which may arise from a read error. The chain employs TRBV7-7 and TRBJ2-1; 12 nucleotides match TRBD2. The CDR3 totals 15 residues. Germline CDR1 SSHAT, CDR2 FNYEAQ (reference sequence). In nucleotides, the CDR3 is TGTGCTAGCAGCGCGACTAGCGGGAGCGGCGGGGAGCAGTTCTTC. It yields the protein CASSATSGSGGEQFF. The complete variable domain, with remaining parts taken from reference TRBV7-7 and TRBJ2-1, reads GAGVSQSPRYKVTKRGQDVTLRCDPISSHATLYWYQQALGQGPEFLTYFNYEAQPDKSGLPSDRFSAERPEGSISTLTIQRTEQRDSAMYRCASSATSGSGGEQFFGPGTRLTVL.

The CDR3 sequence is CATSPQGRTYNEQFF. The CDR3 nucleotides read TGTGCCACCAGCCCCCAGGGGCGGACCTACAATGAGCAGTTCTTC. The chain employs TRBV15 and TRBJ2-1, with D possibly matching TRBD1 (6 bases). CDR1 is LNHNV and CDR2 is YYDKDF in the germline V gene (reference sequence). Trimming shortened V by 5 bases and J by 2 bases, and 13 bases separated the two germline ends. The CDR3 consists of 15 residues.

The V and J genes are TRBV5-6 and TRBJ2-1, with D possibly matching TRBD2 (6 bases). Trimming took off 0 bases at V and 0 bases at J, with 13 bases between the two ends. CDR1 and CDR2 (germline): SGHDT, YYEEEE. The CDR3 spans 17 residues. Here the CDR3 DNA reads TGTGCCAGCAGCTTGGGGATCCGGGAGAGCTCCTACAATGAGCAGTTCTTC. Protein: CASSLGIRESSYNEQFF.

The chain has TRBV5-1 and TRBJ1-1, with a weak D call TRBD1 (6 bases). Germline loops: CDR1 SGHRS, CDR2 YFSETQ. The CDR3 has 16 amino acids. The ends were cut back, 3 bases at V and 1 base at J, with 16 bases in the middle. The CDR3 nucleotides read TGCGCCAGCAGCTATTATGGACAGACTCAGAACACTGAAGCTTTCTTT. This translates into CASSYYGQTQNTEAFF.

This clone showed up just a few times. The chain combines TRBV28 with TRBJ2-1, with D possibly TRBD2 on 5 matching bases. V was shortened by 6 bases and J by 2 bases, with 11 bases between the two germline ends. CDR1 and CDR2 (germline): MDHEN, SYDVKM. This CDR3 region has 14 residues. The CDR3 sequence: CASSPGLPYNEQFF. In DNA form, the CDR3 reads TGTGCCAGCAGCCCCGGACTCCCCTACAATGAGCAGTTCTTC.

This chain connects TRBV10-1 to TRBJ1-1, with 9 bases fitting TRBD1. This CDR3 has 14 amino acids. CDR1 is WNHNN, CDR2 SYGVQD, per germline (reference sequence). V lost 6 bases, J lost 2 bases, and 4 bases stayed unmatched. The CDR3 region has the DNA TGCGCCAGCAGGCCGGGACAGGGTAACACTGAAGCTTTCTTT. It encodes CASRPGQGNTEAFF.

A single count supports this clone. The chain employs TRBV7-2 and TRBJ2-1; tentative D call: TRBD2 (6 bases). The ends were cut back, 4 bases at V and 0 bases at J, with 13 bases in the middle. This CDR3 is 16 amino acids long. The germline V gene encodes CDR1 SGHTA and CDR2 FQGNSA. In DNA form, the CDR3 reads TGTGCCAGCAGCTCGCCGACTAGGGTCTCCTACAATGAGCAGTTCTTC. Translation gives CASSSPTRVSYNEQFF.

The chain carries TRBV19 and TRBJ2-2; 7 nucleotides match TRBD1. V dropped 3 bases and J dropped 6; count of bases not matched to a gene: 4. The CDR3 consists of 14 residues. Germline values: CDR1 LNHDA, CDR2 SQIVND (reference sequence). As DNA, the CDR3 is TGTGCCAGTAGTATTAACAGGGGAGCCGGGGAGCTGTTTTTT. Its translation: CASSINRGAGELFF.

This chain joins TRBV5-1 and TRBJ2-1; TRBD1 agrees at 10 bases. The CDR3 is made up of 16 amino acids. Germline trimming cut 0 bases from V and 7 bases from J; bases unmatched to any gene: 7. Germline CDR1 SGHRS, CDR2 YFSETQ. CDR3 amino acids: CASSLGGTGARNEQFF. CDR3 DNA sequence: TGCGCCAGCAGCTTGGGTGGGACAGGGGCCAGAAATGAGCAGTTCTTC.

The rearrangement joins TRBV12-2 to TRBJ2-5; the D segment call TRBD2 is taken from the table without a DNA check. TRBV12-2 is a known pseudogene. The CDR3 loop spans 14 amino acids. In DNA, the CDR3 is TGTGCAAGTCGCCGCAGCGGGAGTGGTGAGACCCAGTACTTC. Translating gives CASRRSGSGETQYF.

This clone was recorded only once. The gene calls are TRBV3-1 (or the pseudogene TRBV3-2) and TRBJ2-2; no definite D call. The CDR3 length is 12 residues. Trimming shortened V by 4 bases and J by 6 bases, and 6 bases separated the two germline ends. CDR1 LGHDT and CDR2 YNNKEL come from the germline V gene (reference sequence). CDR3 protein: CASSLSAGELFF. The CDR3 bases are TGTGCCAGCAGCCTTTCGGCCGGGGAGCTGTTTTTT.

The chain employs TRBV7-3 and TRBJ1-5; TRBD1 is a possible D gene (6 bases). V lost 5 bases to trimming and J lost 4 bases, with 12 bases between them. This CDR3 comprises 14 residues. Germline values: CDR1 SGHTA, CDR2 FQGTGA. CDR3 in DNA: TGTGCCAGCAGCGCCCGGACAGAAAATCAGCCCCAGCATTTT. Translation gives CASSARTENQPQHF.

Many counts were recorded for this clone. This chain joins TRBV10-3 and TRBJ2-5, with a possible D match to TRBD1 (7 bases). The V end was cut by 3 bases, the J end by 5 bases, with 16 bases between. The CDR3 totals 15 residues. Germline V gene data show CDR1 as ENHRY and CDR2 as SYGVKD. In DNA form, the CDR3 reads TGTGCCATCAGTGACAGGACAGGAGGGGGCGAGACCCAGTACTTC. Translating it yields CAISDRTGGGETQYF.

V gene TRBV29-1 combines with J gene TRBJ2-7; tentatively, D is TRBD2 (6 bases). This CDR3 spans 13 amino acids. CDR1 and CDR2 (germline): SQVTM, ANQGSEA. Trimming stripped 7 bases from V and 4 bases from J, with 17 bases between. The CDR3 DNA is TGCAGCGCCAAAGGAGGGCCATGGTACGAGCAGTACTTC. As protein: CSAKGGPWYEQYF.

The chain joins TRBV3-1 (or the pseudogene TRBV3-2) to TRBJ2-1; 14 nucleotides align to TRBD2. This CDR3 comprises 16 residues. Germline trimming cut 6 bases from V and 8 bases from J; bases unmatched to any gene: 9. Germline V lookup: CDR1 LGHDT, CDR2 YNNKEL (reference sequence). CDR3 residues: CASSRGLAGGGDEQFF. As DNA, the CDR3 is TGTGCCAGCAGTCGCGGACTAGCGGGGGGCGGCGATGAGCAGTTCTTC.